Presented here are 26 T cell receptor beta chains from one specimen sequenced in a study of T cells in Graves' hyperthyroidism and ophthalmopathy. Amplified TCR beta CDR3 regions derived from RNA transcripts. The HTBI primer set served for first-round RT-PCR of the TCR CDR3. TCRdb analysed the multiplex PCR reads with MiXCR anew, one entry per CDR3 protein. The repertoire holds approximately 560,000 distinct CDR3 sequences, 46% seen once, with roughly 8.2% in the top ten. Material: peripheral blood or thyroid tissue (not recorded which). The receptor source for this set is a woman between 18 and 30 years old with Graves' hyperthyroidism.

The V and J genes are TRBV7-3 and TRBJ2-7, with D possibly TRBD1 on 6 matching bases. The germline gives CDR1 SGHTA, CDR2 FQGTGA. V lost 2 bases, J lost 5 bases, and 13 bases lay in between. The CDR3 has 14 amino acids. The CDR3 protein is CASSLQGISNEQYF. Here the CDR3 DNA reads TGTGCCAGCAGCTTACAGGGGATCAGTAACGAGCAGTACTTC. Complete variable domain (other parts from reference TRBV7-3 and TRBJ2-7): GAGVSQTPSNKVTEKGKYVELRCDPISGHTALYWYRQSLGQGPEFLIYFQGTGAADDSGLPNDRFFAVRPEGSVSTLKIQRTERGDSAVYLCASSLQGISNEQYFGPGTRLTVT.

Worth noting for this clonotype: At one end the junction does not follow the germline gene, possibly because of a read error. This chain joins TRBV10-3 and TRBJ1-5, with D hard to call. Looked up from germline, CDR1 is ENHRY and CDR2 is SYGVKD. This CDR3 has 14 amino acids. The CDR3 is CASSYSISGQPQHF. Here the CDR3 DNA reads TGTGCCAGCAGTTACTCGATTTCGGGGCAGCCCCAGCATTTT.

The rearrangement links TRBV2 to TRBJ2-7; tentative D call: TRBD2 (5 bases). The germline V and J ends were trimmed by 8 bases and 3 bases, with 14 bases remaining between them. The CDR3 is 13 residues long. In germline, CDR1 is SNHLY, CDR2 FYNNEI. CDR3 in DNA: TGTGCCAGCCGGCCTGGGGAGATCTACGAGCAGTACTTC. Encoded protein: CASRPGEIYEQYF.

The table lists this clonotype with a few counts. The chain employs TRBV6-6 and TRBJ2-2, with D unclear. Germline values: CDR1 MNHNY, CDR2 SVGAGI (reference sequence). This CDR3 has 13 amino acids. V lost 0 bases to trimming and J lost 10 bases, with 9 bases between them. CDR3 protein: CASSYSKPLELFF. CDR3 in DNA: TGTGCCAGCAGTTACTCGAAGCCGTTGGAGCTGTTTTTT.

This rearrangement joins TRBV10-2 to TRBJ2-2, with a tentative D call TRBD2 (6 bases). Germline V lookup: CDR1 WSHSY, CDR2 SAAADI. With 7 bases removed from V and 9 bases from J, the gap between germline ends came to 18 bases. This CDR3 is 14 amino acids long. This CDR3 is CASIPGLPVWELFF. The CDR3 DNA sequence: TGCGCCAGCATACCGGGACTGCCGGTTTGGGAGCTGTTTTTT.

This clonotype was found a few times. This chain links TRBV20-1 with TRBJ1-5; D is unresolved. The CDR3 has 12 residues. Trimming cost V 3 bases and J 6 bases, with 9 bases left between them. Germline CDR1 and CDR2: DFQATT and SNEGSKA (reference sequence). CDR3 in DNA: TGCAGTGCTAGTGTGGGAAGTCAGCCCCAGCATTTT. Translation: CSASVGSQPQHF.

V gene TRBV5-4 combines with J gene TRBJ2-5, with 7 bases that match TRBD1. The length of the CDR3 is 14 residues. Germline lookup yields CDR1 SGHNT and CDR2 YYREEE (reference sequence). V was clipped by 4 bases and J by 2 bases; unmatched bases: 5. The CDR3 sequence: CASSTPGQQETQYF. The CDR3 DNA reads as TGTGCCAGCAGCACCCCGGGACAGCAAGAGACCCAGTACTTC. Full variable domain (rest looked up from reference TRBV5-4 and TRBJ2-5): ETGVTQSPTHLIKTRGQQVTLRCSSQSGHNTVSWYQQALGQGPQFIFQYYREEENGRGNFPPRFSGLQFPNYSSELNVNALELDDSALYLCASSTPGQQETQYFGPGTRLLVL.

This clonotype was observed a few times. This sequence joins TRBV20-1 and TRBJ1-6, with 9 positions matching TRBD1. The V and J ends lost 0 bases and 10 bases, in that order; junction bases with no gene match: 7. There are 15 residues in the CDR3. Germline CDR1 reads DFQATT; CDR2 reads SNEGSKA (reference sequence). CDR3: CSARDGTGRGSPLHF. CDR3 nucleotides: TGCAGTGCTAGAGACGGGACAGGGCGAGGGTCACCCCTCCACTTT.

This rearrangement joins TRBV12-3 or TRBV12-4 to TRBJ1-3; D gene ambiguous. The CDR3 length is 15 residues. Between the trimmed V and J ends, which lost 1 base and 2 bases, there was a span of 9 bases. This chain's CDR3 is CASSLGATAGNTIYF. In DNA form, the CDR3 reads TGTGCCAGCAGTTTAGGGGCGACCGCTGGAAACACCATATATTTT.

In its sample, this clonotype was seen a few times. The chain couples TRBV5-6 to TRBJ1-2; D is ambiguous. The germline V and J ends were trimmed by 10 bases and 4 bases, with 14 bases remaining between them. This CDR3 region has 12 residues. The germline CDR1 and CDR2 sequences are SGHDT and YYEEEE. The CDR3 sequence: CAWSAGGYGYTF. In nucleotides, the CDR3 is TGTGCCTGGAGTGCGGGAGGCTATGGCTACACCTTC.

This clonotype was counted between two and nine times. The chain links TRBV7-2 to TRBJ2-7; 8 bases map to TRBD2. The CDR3 has 14 residues. Germline loops: CDR1 SGHTA, CDR2 FQGNSA. Trimming removed 2 bases from V and 7 bases from J; junction bases left unmatched: 7. The CDR3 DNA is TGTGCCAGCAGCTTACTGGCTAGCGGGTGGGAGCAGTACTTC. Protein product: CASSLLASGWEQYF.

The chain uses TRBV19 and TRBJ2-1; possible D gene TRBD2, 6 bases. CDR3 size: 12 residues. Germline V gene sequence: CDR1 LNHDA, CDR2 SQIVND (reference sequence). V lost 8 bases and J 7 bases, leaving 12 bases between the germline ends. The DNA for the CDR3 is TGTGCCAGTGCCTTCGGGACTAATGAGCAGTTCTTC. Translating gives CASAFGTNEQFF.

The chain joins TRBV29-1 to TRBJ1-2; 9 nucleotides align to TRBD1. CDR1 is SQVTM and CDR2 is ANQGSEA in the germline V gene. The CDR3 has 16 amino acids. CDR3 in amino acids: CSARPGQGGGNYGYTF. The CDR3 nucleotides are TGCAGTGCTAGGCCGGGACAGGGAGGTGGTAACTATGGCTACACCTTC.

The chain is built from TRBV28 and TRBJ1-5; 10 bases match TRBD1. With 0 bases clipped from V and 2 bases from J, the junction kept 1 base outside the gene matches. Germline V gene data show CDR1 as MDHEN and CDR2 as SYDVKM. This CDR3 comprises 16 residues. The DNA for the CDR3 is TGTGCCAGCAGTTTATGGGGGACAGGGGGCAATCAGCCCCAGCATTTT. Translating gives CASSLWGTGGNQPQHF.

Of note for this clonotype: In this CDR3 the conserved last residue, phenylalanine or tryptophan, is missing, so a read error is likely. The DNA is omitted, as the CDR3 cannot be located on it reliably, and the CDR3 follows TCRdb's listing. This chain connects TRBV2 to TRBJ1-4. The CDR3 adds up to 12 amino acids, both ends counted. CDR1 SNHLY and CDR2 FYNNEI come from the germline V gene. CDR3 in amino acids: CASSEVGKTSDY.

This clonotype occurred many times. The chain combines TRBV29-1 with TRBJ2-7; perhaps TRBD1 as D (7 bases). This CDR3 comprises 13 residues. CDR1 and CDR2 from the germline V gene are SQVTM and ANQGSEA. The V end lost 2 bases, the J end lost 5 bases, and 13 bases lay between the germline ends. The CDR3 nucleotides read TGCAGCGTTGAACCAGGGGGGAAGGACGAGCAGTACTTC. It yields the protein CSVEPGGKDEQYF.

Concerning this clonotype itself: A much bigger clone sits one base away, suggesting this may be a read error. Written as DNA, the CDR3 is TGCAGCGTTGAAGCTAGCGGTGCCGCCTACGAGCAGTACTTC. Encoded protein: CSVEASGAAYEQYF. The chain combines TRBV29-1 with TRBJ2-7, with TRBD2 identical over 7 bases. The CDR3 contains 14 residues. The J segment lost 2 bases and the V segment lost 1 base, leaving 5 bases of the junction unmatched. Germline V gene lookup returns CDR1 SQVTM and CDR2 ANQGSEA.

This clonotype was seen ten or more times. The chain is built from TRBV13 and TRBJ1-5; D unresolved. Between the trimmed V and J ends, which lost 4 bases and 9 bases, there was a span of 10 bases. There are 12 residues in the CDR3. Germline V gene sequence: CDR1 PRHDT, CDR2 FYEKMQ (reference sequence). The CDR3 region is CASSYSQGPQHF. CDR3 DNA: TGTGCCAGCAGCTACAGCCAAGGGCCCCAGCATTTT. The complete variable domain, with remaining parts taken from reference TRBV13 and TRBJ1-5, reads AAGVIQSPRHLIKEKRETATLKCYPIPRHDTVYWYQQGPGQDPQFLISFYEKMQSDKGSIPDRFSAQQFSDYHSELNMSSLELGDSALYFCASSYSQGPQHFGDGTRLSIL.

This clonotype has a count of ten or more. The chain recombines TRBV12-3 or TRBV12-4 with TRBJ1-2; TRBD1 matches 8 bases. CDR3 length: 13 residues. V lost 6 bases and J lost 3; bases outside the gene matches: 3. In DNA, the CDR3 is TGTGCCAGCAGCTCGGGACAGGACTATGGCTACACCTTC. Translation: CASSSGQDYGYTF.

The rearrangement uses TRBV25-1 and TRBJ1-5; perhaps TRBD1 as D (5 bases). The V gene's germline CDR1 is MGHDK and CDR2 SYGVNS. The CDR3 sequence is 14 residues long. V lost 11 bases, J lost 6 bases, and 20 bases lay in between. CDR3: CAQTAGRDSQPQHF. The CDR3 nucleotides are TGTGCCCAAACCGCGGGGCGTGATTCTCAGCCCCAGCATTTT.

This clonotype came up many times. This chain uses TRBV10-3 with TRBJ1-2, with 7 bases lining up with TRBD1. The CDR3 is 15 amino acids. V lost 4 bases to trimming and J lost 2 bases; unmatched junction nucleotides: 7. CDR1 is ENHRY and CDR2 is SYGVKD in the germline V gene. The CDR3 protein is CAISVATQGNYGYTF. The CDR3 DNA reads TGTGCCATCAGTGTGGCGACACAGGGGAACTATGGCTACACCTTC.

A remark on this clonotype: A much larger clone differs from this one at a single base, so this may be a read error. DNA for the CDR3: TGTGCCACCAGTGAGTCTGAGAGTAGCAATCAGCCCCAGCATTTT. Protein: CATSESESSNQPQHF. V and J are TRBV24-1 and TRBJ1-5, with D unclear. The CDR3 is 15 amino acids. V lost 4 bases and J 0 bases, leaving 9 bases between the germline ends. Germline V CDR1 and CDR2: KGHDR, SFDVKD.

This clonotype was recorded at least ten times. The gene calls are TRBV10-3 and TRBJ2-7, with a possible D match to TRBD1 (6 bases). The germline gives CDR1 ENHRY, CDR2 SYGVKD. Trimming left V 4 bases short and J 2 bases short, with 15 bases between. This CDR3 contains 15 residues. The CDR3 coding sequence is TGTGCCATCAGTGCCGGACAGCTAAAGACCTACGAGCAGTACTTC. This sequence encodes CAISAGQLKTYEQYF.

This clonotype occurred a few times. The chain joins TRBV4-1 to TRBJ1-4, with no clear D. Between the trimmed V and J ends, which lost 4 bases and 2 bases, there was a span of 11 bases. The CDR3 runs to 15 residues. The germline CDR1 and CDR2 sequences are MGHRA and YSYEKL. This chain's CDR3 is CASSPLAVTNEKLFF. The CDR3 bases are TGCGCCAGCAGCCCACTAGCGGTGACTAATGAAAAACTGTTTTTT.

The V and J genes are TRBV14 and TRBJ1-2; perhaps TRBD1 as D (5 bases). The CDR3 sequence is 15 residues long. V lost 1 base to trimming and J lost 1 base, with 10 bases between them. The V gene's germline CDR1 is SGHDN and CDR2 FVKESK. CDR3 protein: CASSQGTTSNYGYTF. CDR3 sequence (DNA): TGTGCCAGCAGCCAAGGGACAACAAGTAACTATGGCTACACCTTC.

This clonotype was observed a few times. The chain has TRBV2 and TRBJ2-5; D is possibly TRBD1 (5 bases). The germline gives CDR1 SNHLY, CDR2 FYNNEI. Trimming took off 5 bases at V and 4 bases at J, with 14 bases between the two ends. This CDR3 has 14 residues. CDR3 DNA: TGTGCCAGCAGTTTTTCAGCTAGGGGAGAGACCCAGTACTTC. It yields the protein CASSFSARGETQYF.